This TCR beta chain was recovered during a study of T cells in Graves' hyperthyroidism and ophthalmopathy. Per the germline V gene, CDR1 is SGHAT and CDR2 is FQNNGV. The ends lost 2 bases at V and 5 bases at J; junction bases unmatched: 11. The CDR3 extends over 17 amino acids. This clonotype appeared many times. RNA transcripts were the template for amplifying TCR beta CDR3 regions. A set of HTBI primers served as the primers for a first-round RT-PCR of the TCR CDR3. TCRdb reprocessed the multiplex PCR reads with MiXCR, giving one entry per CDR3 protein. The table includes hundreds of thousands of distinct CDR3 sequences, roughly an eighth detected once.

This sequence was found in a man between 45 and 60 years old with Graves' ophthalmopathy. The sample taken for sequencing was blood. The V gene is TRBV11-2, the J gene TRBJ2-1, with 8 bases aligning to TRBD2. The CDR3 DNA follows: TGTGCCAGCAGCTTAACTAGCGGAGGAAGCTTTAACAATGAGCAGTTCTTC. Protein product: CASSLTSGGSFNNEQFF.